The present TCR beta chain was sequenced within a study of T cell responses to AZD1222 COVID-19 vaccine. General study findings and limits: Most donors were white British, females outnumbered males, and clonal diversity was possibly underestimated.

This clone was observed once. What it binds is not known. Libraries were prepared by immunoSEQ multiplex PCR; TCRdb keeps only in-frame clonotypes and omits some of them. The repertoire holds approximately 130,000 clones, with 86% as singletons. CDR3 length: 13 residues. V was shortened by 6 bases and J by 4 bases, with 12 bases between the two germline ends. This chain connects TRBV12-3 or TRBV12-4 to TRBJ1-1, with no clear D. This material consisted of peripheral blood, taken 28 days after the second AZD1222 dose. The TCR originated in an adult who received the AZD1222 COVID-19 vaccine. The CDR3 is CASSTGRFTEAFF. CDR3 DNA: TGTGCCAGCAGCACCGGACGGTTCACTGAAGCTTTCTTT.